This TCR beta chain was sequenced during a study of blood T cells in healthy people across ages. About this clonotype itself: The antigen is not known.

With a J-beta primer mix and a sample-barcoded 5' primer, a second PCR ran about 6 to 11 cycles. Each CDR3 protein is one row after TCRdb ran MiXCR on the 5' RACE reads. Among around 1,000,000 distinct CDR3 sequences listed, less than 45% were seen once. The CDR3 contains 18 residues. After removal of 4 bases from V and 0 bases from J, the junction contained 13 bases not matched to a gene. Germline V CDR1 and CDR2: SGHAT, FQDESV (reference sequence). Study-wide results and limits: Strong correlation was found linking TCR beta diversity to naive T cell percentage. Roughly linear age-related decline in beta diversity appeared, significant by age about 40.

V usage is TRBV11-1 and J usage is TRBJ1-2, with TRBD1 identical over 8 bases. The sample comprised blood. This clonotype originated in a man younger than 35 in good health. As DNA, the CDR3 is TGTGCCAGCAGCTCACTCGCTGGGACAGGCGCTTCTAACTATGGCTACACCTTC. Translated: CASSSLAGTGASNYGYTF.